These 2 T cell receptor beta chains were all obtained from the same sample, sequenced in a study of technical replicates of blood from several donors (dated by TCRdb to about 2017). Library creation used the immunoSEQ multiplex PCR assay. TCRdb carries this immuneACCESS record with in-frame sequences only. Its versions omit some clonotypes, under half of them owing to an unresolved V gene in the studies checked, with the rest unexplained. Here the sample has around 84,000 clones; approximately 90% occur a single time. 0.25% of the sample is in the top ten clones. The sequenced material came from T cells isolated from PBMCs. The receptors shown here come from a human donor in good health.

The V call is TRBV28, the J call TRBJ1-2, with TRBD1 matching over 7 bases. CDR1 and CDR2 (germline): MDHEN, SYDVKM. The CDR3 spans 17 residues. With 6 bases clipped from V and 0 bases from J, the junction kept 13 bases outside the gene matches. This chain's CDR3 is CASSSWRQGRANYGYTF. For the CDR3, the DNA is TGTGCCAGCAGCTCATGGAGACAGGGCCGAGCTAACTATGGCTACACCTTC.

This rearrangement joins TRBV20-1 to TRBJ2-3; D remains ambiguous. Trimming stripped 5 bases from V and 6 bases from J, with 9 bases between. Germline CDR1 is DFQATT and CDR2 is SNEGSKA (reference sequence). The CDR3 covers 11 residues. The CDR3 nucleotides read TGCAGTGCTGCCAACAGCGATACGCAGTATTTT. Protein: CSAANSDTQYF.